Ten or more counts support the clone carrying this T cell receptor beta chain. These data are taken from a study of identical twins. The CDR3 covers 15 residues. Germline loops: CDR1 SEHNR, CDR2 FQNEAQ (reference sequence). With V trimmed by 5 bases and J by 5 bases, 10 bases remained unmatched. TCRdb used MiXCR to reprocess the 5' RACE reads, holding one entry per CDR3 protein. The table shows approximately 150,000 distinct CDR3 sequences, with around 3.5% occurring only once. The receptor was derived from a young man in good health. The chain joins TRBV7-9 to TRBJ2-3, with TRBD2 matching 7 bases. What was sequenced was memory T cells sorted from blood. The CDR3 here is CASSPYAGAGDTQYF. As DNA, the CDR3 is TGTGCCAGCAGCCCGTACGCGGGAGCAGGAGATACGCAGTATTTT.